The sequence of this TCR beta chain was determined in a study of cytomegalovirus exposure and HLA in healthy donors. As for the study in general: Early released data had 65 million to 100 million unique TCRs, all coming from HLA-typed donors. General study results and limits: Most TCR beta V segments were productive about 87% or about 30% of the time in an earlier analysis.

The PCR employed 60 Vbeta primers together with 13 Jbeta primers. Clones were sequenced by immunoSEQ multiplex PCR, and TCRdb holds only the in-frame ones, with some missing. This table has under 200,000 clones, about three quarters appearing once. About this clone itself: Antigen unknown.

The V and J ends lost 0 bases and 8 bases respectively, with 17 bases between them. Germline V CDR1 and CDR2: ENHRY, SYGVKD. This CDR3 comprises 16 residues. The TCR comes from a female donor in good health and CMV-seronegative. The sequenced material came from PBMCs. This sequence joins TRBV10-3 and TRBJ2-1, with a weak D call TRBD1 (5 bases). CDR3 coding DNA: TGTGCCATCAGTGAGTCGATAGGCGCAGGGCTTGATGAGCAGTTCTTC. This codes for CAISESIGAGLDEQFF.